One and the same sample provided the 31 T cell receptor beta chains below, sequenced in a study of blood T cells in healthy people across ages. Next came a second PCR, run for about 7 to 12 cycles, which used a sample-barcoded 5' primer along with a J-beta primer mix. TCRdb passed the 5' RACE reads through MiXCR, listing each CDR3 protein once. This table holds about 1,000,000 distinct CDR3 sequences, 45% found once. The sample consisted of blood. These receptors all stem from a woman in her fifties or sixties in good health.

This clonotype occurred a few times. The V call is TRBV12-3 or TRBV12-4, the J call TRBJ2-1; D ambiguous. CDR3 size: 15 residues. Trimming took off 0 bases at V and 0 bases at J, with 6 bases between the two ends. CDR3 DNA sequence: TGTGCCAGCAGTTTAGCAAGCTTCTCCTACAATGAGCAGTTCTTC. Protein: CASSLASFSYNEQFF.

This clonotype has a handful of counts. The chain combines TRBV14 with TRBJ2-5, with D perhaps matching TRBD1 (6 bases). Germline V gene lookup returns CDR1 SGHDN and CDR2 FVKESK. Trimming stripped 4 bases from V and 1 base from J, with 16 bases between. The CDR3 consists of 16 residues. For the CDR3, the DNA is TGTGCCAGCAGCCGAGACCTTCAGGGGATCCAAGAGACCCAGTACTTC. It encodes CASSRDLQGIQETQYF.

The gene calls are TRBV11-1 and TRBJ1-5, with D uncertain. The CDR3 totals 13 residues. The V gene's germline CDR1 is SGHAT and CDR2 FQDESV (reference sequence). The ends were cut back, 0 bases at V and 9 bases at J, with 9 bases in the middle. The CDR3 nucleotides are TGTGCCAGCAGCTTAGCGGTCAAATCGCCCCAGCATTTT. Its protein product is CASSLAVKSPQHF.

The V call is TRBV7-9, the J call TRBJ1-4, with D perhaps TRBD1 (5 bases). This CDR3 comprises 14 residues. Germline V gene sequence: CDR1 SEHNR, CDR2 FQNEAQ (reference sequence). V was pared by 3 bases and J by 5 bases, with 10 bases between. The CDR3 DNA sequence: TGTGCCAGCAGCTTTGAGGGGCTCAATGAAAAACTGTTTTTT. Translated: CASSFEGLNEKLFF.

The chain uses TRBV3-1 and TRBJ2-5, with D unresolved. This CDR3 is built from 12 residues. In germline, CDR1 is LGHDT, CDR2 YNNKEL (reference sequence). Trimming stripped 2 bases from V and 7 bases from J, with 8 bases between. The CDR3 nucleotides are TGTGCCAGCAGCCAAACGGTTGGGACCCAGTACTTC. As protein: CASSQTVGTQYF.

A few counts support this clonotype. The chain employs TRBV14 and TRBJ2-5; D call uncertain. Germline V gives CDR1 SGHDN, CDR2 FVKESK. The CDR3 consists of 17 residues. Trimming pared 1 base from V and 5 bases from J, leaving 20 bases between. CDR3 region: CASSQVRPGIVQETQYF. CDR3 nucleotide sequence: TGTGCCAGCAGCCAAGTAAGGCCCGGAATCGTCCAGGAGACCCAGTACTTC.

The chain couples TRBV14 to TRBJ2-3, with D maybe TRBD2 (5 bases). The germline V gene has CDR1 SGHDN and CDR2 FVKESK. The CDR3 sequence is 15 residues long. V was cut by 1 base and J by 3 bases, with 11 bases left in between. The CDR3 here is CASSQGLRRTDTQYF. CDR3 nucleotide sequence: TGTGCCAGCAGCCAAGGACTTAGGAGGACAGATACGCAGTATTTT.

The V and J genes are TRBV27 and TRBJ1-5; possible D gene TRBD1, 5 bases. Trimming left V 2 bases short and J 7 bases short, with 12 bases between. CDR1 and CDR2 (germline): MNHEY, SMNVEV (reference sequence). CDR3 length equals 14 residues. DNA for the CDR3: TGTGCCAGCAGTTTAGTCACGGGGGAACAGCCCCAGCATTTT. Protein: CASSLVTGEQPQHF.

The rearrangement uses TRBV19 and TRBJ2-1, with TRBD1 identical over 8 bases. Germline V gene data show CDR1 as LNHDA and CDR2 as SQIVND (reference sequence). This CDR3 is 17 amino acids long. The ends lost 0 bases at V and 8 bases at J; junction bases unmatched: 12. The CDR3 is CASSIDTRAGGRDEQFF. The CDR3 DNA reads TGTGCCAGTAGTATAGATACCAGGGCAGGGGGCCGCGATGAGCAGTTCTTC.

This clonotype occurred a few times. V gene TRBV6-1 combines with J gene TRBJ2-7, with D hard to call. The CDR3 covers 14 residues. Per the germline V gene, CDR1 is MNHNS and CDR2 is SASEGT. Trimming removed 1 base at V and 2 bases at J, with 9 bases between. CDR3 in DNA: TGTGCCAGCAGTGAAGGGTTACGAACCTACGAGCAGTACTTC. This gives the protein CASSEGLRTYEQYF.

This clonotype was observed a few times. The chain combines TRBV2 with TRBJ2-7; TRBD2 matches at 9 bases. In germline, CDR1 is SNHLY, CDR2 FYNNEI. The CDR3 is 13 residues long. V trimming: 9 bases; J trimming: 0 bases; junction bases outside the gene matches: 3. In nucleotides, the CDR3 is TGTGCCAGTGAGACTAGCGGCTCCTACGAGCAGTACTTC. It translates to CASETSGSYEQYF.

The chain combines TRBV29-1 with TRBJ1-2; possibly TRBD1 for D (6 bases). The V end lost 6 bases, the J end lost 8 bases, and 16 bases lay between the germline ends. The CDR3 consists of 12 residues. The V gene's germline CDR1 is SQVTM and CDR2 ANQGSEA. CDR3 sequence reads: CSVQQARGGYTF. The CDR3 DNA reads TGCAGCGTCCAACAAGCCAGGGGAGGCTACACCTTC.

About this clonotype: A much larger clone differs by one base, so this may be a read error. The chain combines TRBV10-3 with TRBJ2-1; the match to TRBD1 covers 8 bases. The CDR3 is 14 residues long. Trimming removed 10 bases from V and 8 bases from J; junction bases left unmatched: 13. Germline CDR1 is ENHRY and CDR2 is SYGVKD. CDR3 in DNA: TGTGCCACCACTACAGGGGGGAGAAGACATGAGCAGTTCTTC. It encodes CATTTGGRRHEQFF.

This clonotype came up a few times. The chain joins TRBV4-1 to TRBJ2-3, with D perhaps matching TRBD1 (7 bases). The CDR3 covers 18 residues. Germline CDR1 reads MGHRA; CDR2 reads YSYEKL. Trimming pared 1 base from V and 1 base from J, leaving 18 bases between. The CDR3: CASSQGRLGGTGTDTQYF. The CDR3 DNA is TGCGCCAGCAGCCAAGGCCGACTAGGGGGCACCGGCACAGATACGCAGTATTTT.

This chain joins TRBV20-1 and TRBJ2-7; 9 nucleotides line up with TRBD2. The CDR3 runs to 12 residues. Germline CDR1 and CDR2: DFQATT and SNEGSKA (reference sequence). Germline trimming cut 3 bases from V and 6 bases from J; bases unmatched to any gene: 3. The DNA for the CDR3 is TGCAGTGCTAGGTTAGCGGGAGTCGAGCAGTACTTC. Residues: CSARLAGVEQYF.

V usage is TRBV11-2 and J usage is TRBJ2-7; 11 nucleotides line up with TRBD2. CDR1 is SGHAT, CDR2 FQNNGV, per germline. There are 14 residues in the CDR3. The junction had 5 bases not matched to a gene; V was cut back by 5 bases and J by 5 bases. CDR3 in DNA: TGTGCCAGCAGCCCTAGCGGGAGGTTCAACGAGCAGTACTTC. Encoded protein: CASSPSGRFNEQYF.

This clonotype was observed a handful of times. CDR3 sequence reads: CASSSGGLTADTQYF. DNA of the CDR3: TGTGCCAGCAGTTCTGGCGGTCTCACCGCAGATACGCAGTATTTT. The V call is TRBV6-5, the J call TRBJ2-3; D remains unclear. Deletions cut 4 bases from V and 4 bases from J, with 15 bases between. Germline CDR1 reads MNHEY; CDR2 reads SVGAGI. This CDR3 has 15 residues.

V and J are TRBV7-7 and TRBJ1-2; D ambiguous. Germline CDR1 and CDR2: SSHAT and FNYEAQ (reference sequence). This CDR3 contains 11 residues. V lost 5 bases and J 8 bases, leaving 9 bases between the germline ends. The DNA for the CDR3 is TGTGCCAGCAGCCGCATCGACGGCTACACCTTC. Encoded protein: CASSRIDGYTF.

V is TRBV28 and J is TRBJ1-2; D possibly corresponds to TRBD1 (5 bases). Looked up from germline, CDR1 is MDHEN and CDR2 is SYDVKM. The CDR3 extends over 14 amino acids. Trimming shortened V by 7 bases and J by 8 bases, and 20 bases separated the two germline ends. The CDR3 region is CASTLRDSYYGYTF. CDR3 sequence (DNA): TGTGCCAGCACCCTCCGGGACTCTTATTACGGCTACACCTTC.

The chain couples TRBV12-3 or TRBV12-4 to TRBJ1-2, with 11 bases identical to TRBD1. The junction had 6 bases not matched to a gene; V was cut back by 4 bases and J by 8 bases. This CDR3 contains 14 residues. As DNA, the CDR3 is TGTGCCAGCAGTTGGGACAGGGGGAATTTGGGCTACACCTTC. Translated, it gives CASSWDRGNLGYTF.

CDR3 sequence reads: CSAQDRRNEQFF. In DNA, the CDR3 is TGCAGTGCGCAAGATAGACGGAATGAGCAGTTCTTC. The rearrangement joins TRBV20-1 to TRBJ2-1; D unclear. CDR1 is DFQATT, CDR2 SNEGSKA, per germline (reference sequence). V gave up 6 bases and J gave up 7 bases, with 13 bases separating them. This CDR3 is built from 12 residues.

This clonotype was seen a handful of times. The J gene is TRBJ1-2, the V gene TRBV9; D unclear. Germline values: CDR1 SGDLS, CDR2 YYNGEE. This CDR3 spans 11 amino acids. V lost 5 bases to trimming and J lost 2 bases, with 4 bases between them. CDR3 protein: CASRDNYGYTF. The CDR3 DNA follows: TGTGCCAGCAGGGACAACTATGGCTACACCTTC.

Remarks on this clonotype: Mismatch with germline at one junction end may stem from a read error. The chain combines TRBV5-5 with TRBJ1-2; no clear D. This CDR3 contains 14 residues. Germline-derived CDR1 and CDR2 are SGHKS and YYEKEE (reference sequence). CDR3 in amino acids: CASSLASWNYGHTF. In DNA form, the CDR3 reads TGTGCCAGCAGCTTGGCTTCGTGGAACTATGGCCACACCTTC.

The gene calls are TRBV9 and TRBJ2-2, with TRBD2 matching over 10 bases. The J segment lost 1 base and the V segment lost 3 bases, leaving 6 bases of the junction unmatched. Per germline, CDR1 SGDLS and CDR2 YYNGEE. The CDR3 loop spans 17 amino acids. CDR3 sequence (DNA): TGTGCCAGCAGCGAAAGCGGGAGGGCCGTGAACACCGGGGAGCTGTTTTTT. Translating it yields CASSESGRAVNTGELFF.

CDR3: CASSLAGTPRVGFQPQHF. DNA of the CDR3: TGTGCCAGCAGTTTAGCGGGTACCCCCAGGGTCGGATTTCAGCCCCAGCATTTT. V is TRBV27 and J is TRBJ1-5, with a weak D call TRBD1 (5 bases). CDR1 is MNHEY, CDR2 SMNVEV, per germline (reference sequence). V was pared by 2 bases and J by 6 bases, with 23 bases between. The CDR3 consists of 18 residues.

Here the CDR3 DNA reads TGCAGTGCTAGAAAGGGGACAGGTTCAATGAATGAGCAGTTCTTC. Translation gives CSARKGTGSMNEQFF. The J gene is TRBJ2-1, the V gene TRBV20-1; 8 bases are a match to TRBD1. This CDR3 is 15 amino acids long. Germline V gives CDR1 DFQATT, CDR2 SNEGSKA (reference sequence). Trimming took 2 bases from V and 7 from J; bases not matched to a gene: 10.

V usage is TRBV12-3 or TRBV12-4 and J usage is TRBJ2-1, with 8 bases fitting TRBD2. V shed 6 bases, J shed 4 bases, and the junction held 8 bases outside the gene matches. CDR3 size: 15 residues. The CDR3 DNA reads as TGTGCCAGCAGCCAGGGGACTAGGAAATACAATGAGCAGTTCTTC. It translates to CASSQGTRKYNEQFF.

The rearrangement joins TRBV2 to TRBJ1-3; no clear D. Trimming removed 4 bases from V and 0 bases from J, with 13 bases in between. This CDR3 region has 16 residues. Germline assignment: CDR1 SNHLY and CDR2 FYNNEI. CDR3 amino acids: CASSVENPNSGNTIYF. For the CDR3, the DNA is TGTGCCAGCAGTGTTGAAAATCCCAACTCTGGAAACACCATATATTTT.

This rearrangement joins TRBV3-1 to TRBJ1-2; 7 nucleotides agree with TRBD1. Losses at the gene ends were 0 bases for V and 2 bases for J; bases not matched to a gene: 6. This CDR3 has 16 residues. The germline V gene encodes CDR1 LGHDT and CDR2 YNNKEL (reference sequence). This CDR3 reads CASSQESGRGNYGYTF. CDR3 sequence (DNA): TGTGCCAGCAGCCAAGAGAGCGGCAGGGGGAACTATGGCTACACCTTC.

This clonotype appeared a few times. The chain employs TRBV7-9 and TRBJ1-2; D unclear. The CDR3 extends over 14 amino acids. V lost 1 base and J 4 bases, leaving 10 bases between the germline ends. Looked up from germline, CDR1 is SEHNR and CDR2 is FQNEAQ (reference sequence). The CDR3 coding sequence is TGTGCCAGCAGCTTAGGGCGGGCGGGCTATGGCTACACCTTC. The encoded protein is CASSLGRAGYGYTF.

There are a few counts of this clonotype. J is TRBJ2-1 and V is TRBV7-2; a possible D gene is TRBD2 (5 bases). The CDR3 loop spans 11 amino acids. V was shortened by 2 bases and J by 14 bases, with 10 bases between the two germline ends. Germline V lookup: CDR1 SGHTA, CDR2 FQGNSA. CDR3 nucleotide sequence: TGTGCCAGCAGCTTAATTCTTAGCGAGTTCTTC. Translation gives CASSLILSEFF.